Below are 18 T cell receptor beta chains sequenced from a single sample in a study of a mutant IDH1 vaccine in newly diagnosed glioma. Time point: baseline, week 1 (first vaccination visit). The treatment denotes: pre-vaccination baseline after standard-of-care therapy. Clones were sequenced by immunoSEQ multiplex PCR, and TCRdb holds only the in-frame ones, with some missing. This sample has about 20,000 clones, with approximately 85% found just once. Specimen: PBMCs, collected from a glioma patient treated with radiotherapy, temozolomide or both. The receptors shown here come from a man aged 35 to 55 with glioma.

The V and J genes are TRBV21-1 and TRBJ1-2. TRBV21-1 is a pseudogene segment. The CDR3 runs to 14 residues. The CDR3 spells CASSKANGGRGYTF. For the CDR3, the DNA is TGTGCCAGCAGCAAAGCGAACGGGGGGAGAGGCTACACCTTC.

The chain employs TRBV29-1 and TRBJ2-7, with D perhaps TRBD2 (6 bases). This CDR3 has 14 amino acids. V lost 4 bases, J lost 2 bases, and 15 bases lay in between. The V gene's germline CDR1 is SQVTM and CDR2 ANQGSEA. CDR3 DNA sequence: TGCAGCGTTGGGGAGACGGGACTGCCCTACGAGCAGTACTTC. Translated: CSVGETGLPYEQYF.

The chain carries TRBV6-5 and TRBJ2-2; a possible D gene is TRBD1 (6 bases). There are 15 residues in the CDR3. Germline V gene data show CDR1 as MNHEY and CDR2 as SVGAGI. V was trimmed by 6 bases and J by 4 bases, leaving 15 bases between them. CDR3 in DNA: TGTGCCAGCAGCCTTTTCCAGGGGACCACCGGGGAGCTGTTTTTT. This sequence encodes CASSLFQGTTGELFF.

The rearrangement uses TRBV25-1 and TRBJ2-2; perhaps D is TRBD1 or TRBD2 (5 bases each). The CDR3 spans 18 residues. The V gene's germline CDR1 is MGHDK and CDR2 SYGVNS. V lost 1 base to trimming and J lost 3 bases, with 18 bases between them. As DNA, the CDR3 is TGTGCCAGCAGTGAATTGGCGTACGGGGTAGGGGACACCGGGGAGCTGTTTTTT. Translating gives CASSELAYGVGDTGELFF. The full variable domain, its missing parts supplied by reference TRBV25-1 and TRBJ2-2, is EADIYQTPRYLVIGTGKKITLECSQTMGHDKMYWYQQDPGMELHLIHYSYGVNSTEKGDLSSESTVSRIRTEHFPLTLESARPSHTSQYLCASSELAYGVGDTGELFFGEGSRLTVL.

The chain carries TRBV9 and TRBJ1-2, with D unresolved. Germline assignment: CDR1 SGDLS and CDR2 YYNGEE. Trimming cost V 4 bases and J 0 bases, with 10 bases left between them. The CDR3 sequence is 14 residues long. The CDR3 nucleotides are TGTGCCAGCAGCCCCGAGGGAGCTAACTATGGCTACACCTTC. The encoded protein is CASSPEGANYGYTF.

This clone was seen only a few times. The chain is built from TRBV18 and TRBJ1-4, with D tentatively TRBD1 (5 bases). V was clipped by 5 bases and J by 7 bases, with 23 bases between them. The V gene's germline CDR1 is KGHSH and CDR2 LQKENI. The CDR3 loop spans 17 amino acids. This chain's CDR3 is CASSDSRRGGGSEKLFF. The CDR3 nucleotides read TGTGCCAGCTCAGACTCCCGACGGGGGGGAGGTTCTGAAAAACTGTTTTTT.

V and J are TRBV5-1 and TRBJ1-2; tentative D call: TRBD1 (6 bases). Germline CDR1 SGHRS, CDR2 YFSETQ. V was pared by 3 bases and J by 4 bases, with 10 bases between. The CDR3 totals 13 residues. The CDR3: CASSSGQRYGYTF. CDR3 coding DNA: TGCGCCAGCAGCTCAGGACAGCGCTATGGCTACACCTTC.

The V and J genes are TRBV5-1 and TRBJ1-6; possible D gene TRBD1, 6 bases. The germline V gene has CDR1 SGHRS and CDR2 YFSETQ. V lost 7 bases and J lost 4, with 12 bases in between. The CDR3 spans 14 residues. CDR3 DNA: TGCGCCAGCCGAACTACAGGGTATAATTCACCCCTCCACTTT. Its translation: CASRTTGYNSPLHF. The full variable domain, rest sourced from reference TRBV5-1 and TRBJ1-6, is KAGVTQTPRYLIKTRGQQVTLSCSPISGHRSVSWYQQTPGQGLQFLFEYFSETQRNKGNFPGRFSGRQFSNSRSEMNVSTLELGDSALYLCASRTTGYNSPLHFGNGTRLTVT.

This chain uses TRBV7-2 with TRBJ2-5; perhaps D is TRBD1 or TRBD2 (6 bases each). Germline V gene sequence: CDR1 SGHTA, CDR2 FQGNSA. With 5 bases removed from V and 5 bases from J, the gap between germline ends came to 21 bases. This CDR3 is 16 amino acids long. The CDR3 nucleotides read TGTGCCAGCAGCCGTCATTCCGGGGGCGCAGGTGAGACCCAGTACTTC. Protein: CASSRHSGGAGETQYF.

The chain joins TRBV5-6 to TRBJ2-5; a possible D gene is TRBD1 (6 bases). This CDR3 region has 15 residues. V lost 0 bases and J 2 bases, leaving 11 bases between the germline ends. In germline, CDR1 is SGHDT, CDR2 YYEEEE. The CDR3 reads CASSLEQGIQETQYF. The CDR3 DNA reads TGTGCCAGCAGCTTGGAACAGGGAATACAAGAGACCCAGTACTTC.

The V call is TRBV4-2, the J call TRBJ2-7; no firm D call. Germline V gene sequence: CDR1 LGHNA, CDR2 YNFKEQ. This CDR3 is 13 amino acids long. Between the trimmed V and J ends, which lost 0 bases and 3 bases, there was a span of 6 bases. The CDR3 is CASSQDLGYEQYV. CDR3 nucleotides: TGTGCCAGCAGCCAAGATCTGGGCTACGAGCAGTACGTC.

The genes are TRBV19 and TRBJ1-1; a weak D match, TRBD1 (5 bases). Trimming took 7 bases from V and 0 from J, leaving 12 bases between them. The CDR3 spans 14 residues. Germline V gives CDR1 LNHDA, CDR2 SQIVND (reference sequence). The CDR3 loop is CASTLGHVNTEAFF. CDR3 in DNA: TGTGCCAGTACCCTAGGACATGTGAACACTGAAGCTTTCTTT.

This clone was observed a few times. V is TRBV5-1 and J is TRBJ1-4; 11 bases match TRBD1. V lost 4 bases to trimming and J lost 8 bases; unmatched junction nucleotides: 13. Germline V gene sequence: CDR1 SGHRS, CDR2 YFSETQ. This CDR3 region has 17 residues. In DNA form, the CDR3 reads TGCGCCAGCAGCCCACCCTCCGGGACAGGGGGAGGAGAAAAACTGTTTTTT. This sequence encodes CASSPPSGTGGGEKLFF.

This chain connects TRBV4-1 to TRBJ1-1, with D perhaps matching TRBD1 (5 bases). The CDR3 contains 15 residues. V lost 3 bases and J lost 3, with 14 bases in between. Germline V gives CDR1 MGHRA, CDR2 YSYEKL. The CDR3 spells CASSHLLRGDTEAFF. Written as DNA, the CDR3 is TGCGCCAGCAGCCACCTGTTGCGGGGGGACACTGAAGCTTTCTTT.

V usage is TRBV10-3 and J usage is TRBJ1-1, with D unresolved. This CDR3 is 14 amino acids long. V was trimmed by 6 bases and J by 5 bases, leaving 16 bases between them. Germline V lookup: CDR1 ENHRY, CDR2 SYGVKD. The CDR3 reads CAIRERVGETEAFF. CDR3 sequence (DNA): TGTGCCATCAGGGAGCGGGTCGGAGAAACTGAAGCTTTCTTT.

V usage is TRBV15 and J usage is TRBJ1-5; the match to TRBD1 covers 8 bases. Unmatched junction bases numbered 10, after V lost 4 bases and J lost 5 bases. Germline CDR1 is LNHNV and CDR2 is YYDKDF (reference sequence). The CDR3 sequence is 16 residues long. The CDR3 here is CATSTPGQGLDQPQHF. The CDR3 bases are TGTGCCACCAGCACCCCTGGACAGGGTTTGGATCAGCCCCAGCATTTT.

This clone was detected once. The chain combines TRBV9 with TRBJ1-1; D not resolved. The CDR3 spans 12 residues. V was clipped by 4 bases and J by 3 bases, with 7 bases between them. Looked up from germline, CDR1 is SGDLS and CDR2 is YYNGEE. CDR3 DNA: TGTGCCAGCAGCCCCCAAGACACTGAAGCTTTCTTT. It is translated as CASSPQDTEAFF.

The chain couples TRBV18 to TRBJ2-5; D remains unclear. Germline CDR1 reads KGHSH; CDR2 reads LQKENI. This CDR3 spans 11 amino acids. Trimming removed 4 bases from V and 1 base from J, with 1 base in between. CDR3 region: CASSRQETQYF. The CDR3 DNA is TGTGCCAGCTCACGCCAAGAGACCCAGTACTTC.